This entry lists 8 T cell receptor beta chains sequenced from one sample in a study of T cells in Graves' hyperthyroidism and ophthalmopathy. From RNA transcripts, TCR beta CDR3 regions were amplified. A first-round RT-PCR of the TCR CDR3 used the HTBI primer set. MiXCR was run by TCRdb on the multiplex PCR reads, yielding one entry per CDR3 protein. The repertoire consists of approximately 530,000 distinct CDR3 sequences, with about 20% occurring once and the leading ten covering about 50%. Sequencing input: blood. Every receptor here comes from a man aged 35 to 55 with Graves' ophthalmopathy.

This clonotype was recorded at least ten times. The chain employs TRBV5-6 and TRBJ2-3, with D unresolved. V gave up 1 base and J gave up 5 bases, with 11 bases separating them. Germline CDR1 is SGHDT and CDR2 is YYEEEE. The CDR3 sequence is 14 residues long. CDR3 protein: CASSLRPRKDTQYF. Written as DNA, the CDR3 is TGTGCCAGCAGCTTGAGACCAAGGAAAGATACGCAGTATTTT.

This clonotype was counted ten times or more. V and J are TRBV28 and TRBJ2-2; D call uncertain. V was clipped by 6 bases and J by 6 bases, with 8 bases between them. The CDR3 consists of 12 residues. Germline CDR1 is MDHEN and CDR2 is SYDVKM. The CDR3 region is CASSRPAGELFF. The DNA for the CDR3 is TGTGCCAGCAGCCGCCCGGCCGGGGAGCTGTTTTTT.

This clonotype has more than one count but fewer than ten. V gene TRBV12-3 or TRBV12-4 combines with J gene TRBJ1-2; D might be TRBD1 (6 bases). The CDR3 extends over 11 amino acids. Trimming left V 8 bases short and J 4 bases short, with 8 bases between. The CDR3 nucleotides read TGTGCCAGCCAGGACAGCTATGGCTACACCTTC. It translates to CASQDSYGYTF.

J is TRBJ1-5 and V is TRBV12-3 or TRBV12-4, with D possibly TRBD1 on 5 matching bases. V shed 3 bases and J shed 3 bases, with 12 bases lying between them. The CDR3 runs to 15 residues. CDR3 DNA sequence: TGTGCCAGCAGTTTGTTGGGACGGATCAATCAGCCCCAGCATTTT. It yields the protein CASSLLGRINQPQHF.

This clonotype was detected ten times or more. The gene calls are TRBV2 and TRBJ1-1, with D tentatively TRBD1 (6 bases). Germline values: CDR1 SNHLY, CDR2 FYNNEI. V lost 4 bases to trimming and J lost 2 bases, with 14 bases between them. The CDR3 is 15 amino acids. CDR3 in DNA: TGTGCCAGCAGTGTCAGGGGCGTAGGAAACACTGAAGCTTTCTTT. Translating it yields CASSVRGVGNTEAFF.

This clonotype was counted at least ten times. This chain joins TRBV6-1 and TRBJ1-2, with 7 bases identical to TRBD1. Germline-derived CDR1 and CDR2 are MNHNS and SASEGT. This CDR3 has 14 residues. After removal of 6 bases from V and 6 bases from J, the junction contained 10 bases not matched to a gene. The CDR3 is CASRETGKGDGYTF. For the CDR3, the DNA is TGTGCCAGCAGGGAGACAGGGAAAGGAGATGGCTACACCTTC.

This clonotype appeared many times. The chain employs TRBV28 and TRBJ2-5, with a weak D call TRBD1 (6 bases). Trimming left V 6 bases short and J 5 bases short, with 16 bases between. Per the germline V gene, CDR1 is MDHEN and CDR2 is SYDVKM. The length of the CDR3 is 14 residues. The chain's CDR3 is CASSSNRVRETQYF. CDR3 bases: TGTGCCAGCAGCTCTAACAGGGTTAGGGAGACCCAGTACTTC.

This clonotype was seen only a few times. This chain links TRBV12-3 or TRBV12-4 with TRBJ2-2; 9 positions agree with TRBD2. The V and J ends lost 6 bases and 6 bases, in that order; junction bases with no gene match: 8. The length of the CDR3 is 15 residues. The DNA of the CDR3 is TGTGCCAGCAGGTTGGCGGGGGGGCCGCCCGGGGAGCTGTTTTTT. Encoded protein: CASRLAGGPPGELFF.